The present T cell receptor (beta chain) was sequenced within a study of CD8 T cells in Susac syndrome. Study-wide context: The Susac syndrome patients that were sequenced included over five with active disease and fewer than 10 in remission.

Study results and limitations: Clonal expansion of CD8+ cells in Susac peaked in TEMRA cells (and in active patients).

Negative isolation yielded CD8+ and CD4+ T cells; FACS enriched TEMRA cells. Turning to this clonotype: The target antigen is unknown.

RNA, at roughly 0.5 to 1 ug, was reverse transcribed with random hexamers. Multiplex immunoSEQ PCR targeted 54 Vbeta and 13 Jbeta TCR beta segments. TCRdb re-called the immunoSEQ multiplex PCR reads through MiXCR, storing one row per CDR3 protein. The sample holds approximately 74,000 distinct CDR3 sequences, 94% seen once. V gave up 1 base and J gave up 0 bases, with 13 bases separating them. The CDR3 totals 18 residues. Germline loops: CDR1 SEHNR, CDR2 FQNEAQ (reference sequence). Sample: CD8+ T cells from PBMCs. This receptor was identified in a human donor with Susac syndrome. J is TRBJ2-6 and V is TRBV7-9; tentative D call: TRBD1 (5 bases). As DNA, the CDR3 is TGTGCCAGCAGCTTAGAAGAGACAGCCGACTCTGGGGCCAACGTCCTGACTTTC. Amino acid sequence: CASSLEETADSGANVLTF.